One and the same sample provided the 11 T cell receptor beta chains below, sequenced in a study of CD4 and CD8 cells across lung adenocarcinoma regions (dated by TCRdb to the late 2010s). To prepare the library, PCR was applied. TCRdb shows the sequencer as HiSeq X Ten. TCRdb reran the public reads through fastp at Q25 and MiXCR, keeping productive beta chains. Entries that share a CDR3 protein sequence are merged under the most common genes and DNA. The sample has around 20,000 distinct CDR3 sequences on record, 54% of them singletons. 24% of the sample rests with the top ten. The sample consisted of CD8+ T cells from the center of a lung tumor. Read against the paper, the sample's cell subset or site label means: tumor center region. The receptors stem from a female donor with lung adenocarcinoma. The CD4 and CD8 labels of this study may be unreliable.

Of note for this clonotype: The junction and the germline gene differ at one end; a read error may be behind it. The rearrangement uses TRBV6-1 and TRBJ2-2; D not certain. Germline CDR1 and CDR2: MNHNS and SASEGT. The CDR3 covers 17 residues. The CDR3 region has the DNA TGTGCCAGCAGTGATGCACTCACAGCTGTCAGGACCGAGGAGCAGTTTTTT. Translation: CASSDALTAVRTEEQFF.

The rearrangement joins TRBV6-1 to TRBJ2-1; TRBD1 matches at 7 bases. V shed 6 bases, J shed 10 bases, and the junction held 12 bases outside the gene matches. Germline CDR1 MNHNS, CDR2 SASEGT. This CDR3 has 14 residues. Here the CDR3 DNA reads TGTGCCAGCAGGGAGACAGGGATTGTGGACGAGCAGTTCTTC. It encodes CASRETGIVDEQFF.

The chain joins TRBV6-4 to TRBJ1-1; TRBD1 matches at 11 bases. Germline V lookup: CDR1 MRHNA, CDR2 SNTAGT. This CDR3 is built from 14 residues. Trimming cost V 5 bases and J 10 bases; bases outside gene matches: 9. The CDR3 region has the DNA TGTGCCAGCAGTTCTTCCGGGACAGGGGGTGTAGCTTTCTTT. As protein: CASSSSGTGGVAFF.

This clonotype was observed a few times. This chain joins TRBV20-1 and TRBJ1-2, with 8 bases fitting TRBD1. This CDR3 is built from 12 residues. Germline V lookup: CDR1 DFQATT, CDR2 SNEGSKA (reference sequence). V shed 3 bases, J shed 8 bases, and the junction held 5 bases outside the gene matches. The CDR3 DNA is TGCAGTGCTAGGGACAGGGTTATCGGCTACACCTTC. Translated, it gives CSARDRVIGYTF.

A few counts support this clonotype. The rearrangement joins TRBV12-5 to TRBJ2-1, with 7 bases lining up with TRBD1. The J call is uncertain, as TRBJ2-5 better fits the DNA end. This CDR3 has 12 amino acids. Germline assignment: CDR1 LGHNT and CDR2 FRNRAP. The CDR3: CASGQQGKTQYF. CDR3 DNA sequence: TGTGCTAGTGGTCAACAGGGGAAGACCCAGTACTTC.

This clonotype has only a few counts. CDR3 residues: CASSDPQGYEKLFF. The CDR3 DNA reads TGCGCCAGCAGTGACCCACAGGGTTATGAAAAACTGTTTTTT. This chain joins TRBV10-2 and TRBJ1-4, with TRBD1 as a possible D gene (6 bases). The germline V and J ends were trimmed by 3 bases and 6 bases, with 11 bases remaining between them. From germline, CDR1 is WSHSY and CDR2 SAAADI. The CDR3 consists of 14 residues.

This clonotype is deemed medium-sized. The V gene is TRBV7-2, the J gene TRBJ2-6; D is ambiguous. Trimming pared 5 bases from V and 2 bases from J, leaving 22 bases between. Germline CDR1 reads SGHTA; CDR2 reads FQGNSA. The CDR3 spans 19 residues. CDR3 residues: CASSLTSQLFFPGANVLTF. The CDR3 DNA sequence: TGTGCCAGCAGCCTAACATCACAGCTATTCTTCCCTGGGGCCAACGTCCTGACTTTC.

The chain couples TRBV4-1 to TRBJ2-5; 8 bases line up with TRBD1. Per the germline V gene, CDR1 is MGHRA and CDR2 is YSYEKL. The CDR3 extends over 15 amino acids. The J segment lost 6 bases and the V segment lost 2 bases, leaving 8 bases of the junction unmatched. The CDR3 DNA is TGCGCCAGCAGCCAAACCGTGCAGGGGGCACAGACCCAGTACTTC. Its translation: CASSQTVQGAQTQYF.

The chain is built from TRBV10-2 and TRBJ2-5; TRBD2 agrees at 11 bases. The germline V gene has CDR1 WSHSY and CDR2 SAAADI. Trimming removed 2 bases from V and 5 bases from J; junction bases left unmatched: 7. This CDR3 has 16 residues. This CDR3 reads CASSETGSGGVETQYF. CDR3 nucleotides: TGCGCCAGCAGTGAGACTGGTAGCGGGGGGGTGGAGACCCAGTACTTC.

This clonotype was observed once. This chain joins TRBV5-1 and TRBJ2-2; the match to TRBD1 covers 11 bases. V dropped 7 bases and J dropped 4; count of bases not matched to a gene: 6. The CDR3 extends over 15 amino acids. Germline V CDR1 and CDR2: SGHRS, YFSETQ. The CDR3 DNA follows: TGCGCCAGCGCACCCGGGACAGGGGGCACCGGGGAGCTGTTTTTT. This codes for CASAPGTGGTGELFF.

The chain employs TRBV14 and TRBJ2-5; no reliable D call. The DNA end is more similar to TRBJ2-3, so the J call may be wrong. The CDR3 runs to 17 residues. Germline V gives CDR1 SGHDN, CDR2 FVKESK. The chain's CDR3 is CASSEVTRLGDQDTQYF. In nucleotides, the CDR3 is TGTGCCAGCAGCGAGGTGACGCGGTTGGGTGACCAAGATACGCAGTATTTT.